The 21 T cell receptor beta chains presented below share a single source sample, sequenced in a study of blood T cell repertoires in COVID-19. Assay: immunoSEQ multiplex PCR; the TCRdb copy retains only in-frame clones and omits some. Among 200,000 to 250,000 clones listed, 82% were seen once. The sequencing input was peripheral blood. The origin of the receptors is a woman in her 70s with COVID-19, enrolled during active disease.

This clone was seen a single time. The chain has TRBV6-2 or TRBV6-3 and TRBJ2-7, with 10 positions matching TRBD1. CDR1 is MNHEY and CDR2 is SVGEGT in the germline V gene. CDR3 size: 18 residues. V lost 2 bases and J lost 0; bases outside the gene matches: 10. The DNA of the CDR3 is TGTGCCAGCAGTTACCCCTCCAACCGGGACAGGGGCTCCTACGAGCAGTACTTC. This gives the protein CASSYPSNRDRGSYEQYF.

The chain links TRBV5-4 to TRBJ1-1, with D tentatively TRBD1 (5 bases). Deletions cut 0 bases from V and 1 base from J, with 13 bases between. Per the germline V gene, CDR1 is SGHNT and CDR2 is YYREEE (reference sequence). CDR3 length: 16 residues. The CDR3 is CASSLGYSTGNTEAFF. The CDR3 nucleotides read TGTGCCAGCAGCTTGGGCTATTCTACAGGGAACACTGAAGCTTTCTTT.

The chain joins TRBV7-9 to TRBJ2-7; possible D gene TRBD1, 5 bases. Germline loops: CDR1 SEHNR, CDR2 FQNEAQ (reference sequence). The V end lost 1 base, the J end lost 2 bases, and 9 bases lay between the germline ends. The CDR3 has 14 amino acids. Here the CDR3 DNA reads TGTGCCAGCAGCTTAGGGGCAGGGCCCTACGAGCAGTACTTC. It yields the protein CASSLGAGPYEQYF.

In the case of this clone: A junction boundary mismatches the germline segment, possibly from a read error. The rearrangement joins TRBV4-2 to TRBJ2-3, with D possibly TRBD2 on 6 matching bases. CDR3 length: 13 amino acids. Germline V CDR1 and CDR2: LGHNA, YNFKEQ. In DNA form, the CDR3 reads TGTGCCAGCAGCGGCCGGGAGTTGCACAGCCAGGATTTT. Protein product: CASSGRELHSQDF.

J is TRBJ2-3 and V is TRBV28; the D gene is possibly TRBD2 (5 bases). The CDR3 sequence is 14 residues long. Trimming took 5 bases from V and 0 from J, leaving 9 bases between them. Germline assignment: CDR1 MDHEN and CDR2 SYDVKM. The CDR3: CASSNSGSTDTQYF. In DNA, the CDR3 is TGTGCCAGCAGTAACAGCGGAAGCACAGATACGCAGTATTTT.

The V call is TRBV11-2, the J call TRBJ2-3, with D maybe TRBD2 (5 bases). The CDR3 runs 14 residues. V lost 5 bases and J lost 3, with 12 bases in between. Germline values: CDR1 SGHAT, CDR2 FQNNGV. CDR3 coding DNA: TGTGCCAGCAGCGTCGGGATTCGTACAGATACGCAGTATTTT. It yields the protein CASSVGIRTDTQYF.

The V gene is TRBV28, the J gene TRBJ1-2; D remains ambiguous. The CDR3 totals 13 residues. Per germline, CDR1 MDHEN and CDR2 SYDVKM. V lost 8 bases to trimming and J lost 1 base, with 11 bases between them. For the CDR3, the DNA is TGTGCCAGCCTTGCTAGAAGTAACTATGGCTACACCTTC. Protein product: CASLARSNYGYTF.

The chain couples TRBV19 to TRBJ2-1; 7 nucleotides match TRBD1. Germline V lookup: CDR1 LNHDA, CDR2 SQIVND (reference sequence). The CDR3 is 15 amino acids. V shed 4 bases, J shed 4 bases, and the junction held 7 bases outside the gene matches. The CDR3 here is CASSNTGVGYNEQFF. CDR3 DNA sequence: TGTGCCAGTAGTAATACAGGGGTGGGATACAATGAGCAGTTCTTC.

The genes are TRBV7-9 and TRBJ2-7; TRBD2 aligns across 9 bases. The trim removed 6 bases at V and 4 bases at J, leaving 10 bases unmatched. Germline V gives CDR1 SEHNR, CDR2 FQNEAQ (reference sequence). The CDR3 consists of 15 residues. The CDR3 here is CASSSRTSVGYEQYF. As DNA, the CDR3 is TGTGCCAGCAGTTCTCGGACTAGCGTGGGTTACGAGCAGTACTTC. Complete variable domain (other parts from reference TRBV7-9 and TRBJ2-7): DTGVSQNPRHKITKRGQNVTFRCDPISEHNRLYWYRQTLGQGPEFLTYFQNEAQLEKSRLLSDRFSAERPKGSFSTLEIQRTEQGDSAMYLCASSSRTSVGYEQYFGPGTRLTVT.

The chain couples TRBV3-1 (or the pseudogene TRBV3-2) to TRBJ2-5; 8 positions match TRBD2. The CDR3 covers 17 residues. The germline V gene has CDR1 LGHDT and CDR2 YNNKEL (reference sequence). Trimming cost V 1 base and J 1 base; bases outside gene matches: 8. CDR3 sequence: CASSQVSGGRTQETQYF. CDR3 nucleotides: TGTGCCAGCAGCCAAGTGTCCGGCGGGAGGACCCAAGAGACCCAGTACTTC.

The chain carries TRBV5-1 and TRBJ1-1, with D maybe TRBD1 (5 bases). Germline V gives CDR1 SGHRS, CDR2 YFSETQ. The CDR3 has 14 amino acids. V lost 0 bases and J 6 bases, leaving 12 bases between the germline ends. CDR3 sequence: CASSLAVTVSEAFF. The CDR3 DNA sequence: TGCGCCAGCAGCTTGGCGGTGACAGTTTCTGAAGCTTTCTTT.

The chain employs TRBV6-2 or TRBV6-3 and TRBJ2-4, with D perhaps TRBD2 (6 bases). This CDR3 comprises 15 residues. The germline CDR1 and CDR2 sequences are MNHEY and SVGEGT. V shed 6 bases and J shed 0 bases, with 12 bases lying between them. CDR3 coding DNA: TGTGCCAGCAGCGGGACTTCTCTAGCCAAAAACATTCAGTACTTC. It specifies CASSGTSLAKNIQYF.

The chain couples TRBV5-5 to TRBJ1-2, with D possibly TRBD1 on 5 matching bases. There are 16 residues in the CDR3. Germline V gene sequence: CDR1 SGHKS, CDR2 YYEKEE (reference sequence). Deletions cut 2 bases from V and 4 bases from J, with 18 bases between. The CDR3 reads CASSLAGQGIGYGYTF. DNA for the CDR3: TGTGCCAGCAGCTTAGCAGGGCAGGGAATTGGCTATGGCTACACCTTC.

Regarding this clone: Other DNA variants within this sample encode the same CDR3. The chain couples TRBV18 to TRBJ2-7; 11 nucleotides line up with TRBD1. The V segment lost 3 bases and the J segment 2 bases; nucleotides outside the gene matches: 0. Germline CDR1 and CDR2: KGHSH and LQKENI. The CDR3 has 14 amino acids. CDR3 nucleotide sequence: TGTGCCAGCTCACCGGGACAGGGGGCCTACGAGCAGTACTTC. Translated, it gives CASSPGQGAYEQYF.

This chain links TRBV5-1 with TRBJ1-3; perhaps TRBD1 as D (6 bases). The CDR3 totals 16 residues. Looked up from germline, CDR1 is SGHRS and CDR2 is YFSETQ. The V and J ends lost 4 bases and 3 bases respectively, with 17 bases between them. This CDR3 reads CASSPGGGAYGNTIYF. The DNA of the CDR3 is TGCGCCAGCAGCCCCGGCGGGGGCGCTTATGGAAACACCATATATTTT.

CDR3 sequence reads: CATRNTGAEAFF. The CDR3 bases are TGTGCCACCCGCAACACAGGGGCTGAAGCTTTCTTT. This chain connects TRBV24-1 to TRBJ1-1; 7 bases match TRBD1. The V gene's germline CDR1 is KGHDR and CDR2 SFDVKD. V trimming: 9 bases; J trimming: 6 bases; junction bases outside the gene matches: 6. The CDR3 is made up of 12 amino acids.

The chain combines TRBV27 with TRBJ2-5; tentative D call: TRBD2 (5 bases). The CDR3 runs 15 residues. V was cut by 4 bases and J by 2 bases, with 14 bases left in between. Germline V gives CDR1 MNHEY, CDR2 SMNVEV (reference sequence). Written as DNA, the CDR3 is TGTGCCAGCAGTTCTGGCGGGCTGGGACAAGAGACCCAGTACTTC. Translating it yields CASSSGGLGQETQYF.

The chain couples TRBV2 to TRBJ2-4; 7 bases match TRBD2. V shed 8 bases, J shed 3 bases, and the junction held 7 bases outside the gene matches. The germline CDR1 and CDR2 sequences are SNHLY and FYNNEI. The CDR3 extends over 14 amino acids. CDR3 protein: CASLAGEVKNIQYF. The DNA for the CDR3 is TGTGCCAGCCTTGCGGGGGAGGTCAAAAACATTCAGTACTTC.

The genes are TRBV28 and TRBJ1-5; D remains ambiguous. Trimming took off 7 bases at V and 6 bases at J, with 7 bases between the two ends. Germline-derived CDR1 and CDR2 are MDHEN and SYDVKM. The CDR3 consists of 11 residues. As DNA, the CDR3 is TGTGCCAGCACCTCTCGTCAGCCCCAGCATTTT. Amino acids: CASTSRQPQHF.

V usage is TRBV18 and J usage is TRBJ2-7, with a weak D call TRBD2 (6 bases). The CDR3 spans 16 residues. V gave up 4 bases and J gave up 0 bases, with 16 bases separating them. CDR1 and CDR2 from the germline V gene are KGHSH and LQKENI. The CDR3 bases are TGTGCCAGCTCACAAGGCGGGGCGGGTCCCTCCTACGAGCAGTACTTC. It codes for CASSQGGAGPSYEQYF.

This chain connects TRBV28 to TRBJ2-7; a weak D match, TRBD1 (6 bases). CDR3 size: 15 residues. Between the trimmed V and J ends, which lost 2 bases and 5 bases, there was a span of 16 bases. The germline gives CDR1 MDHEN, CDR2 SYDVKM. CDR3 sequence (DNA): TGTGCCAGCAGTTTAAGGGCAGGGGTTGGAGACGAGCAGTACTTC. Translation: CASSLRAGVGDEQYF.